The rows below give T cell receptor beta chains drawn from one sample of a study of early T cells in non-severe SARS-CoV-2 infection. TCRdb re-derived calls from the 5' RACE reads in MiXCR, one entry per CDR3 protein. Here the sample spans roughly 99,000 distinct CDR3 sequences, roughly 10% being singletons. Sequencing was done on a sample of whole blood. The receptors come from an adult who was a healthcare worker with PCR-confirmed SARS-CoV-2 infection or an uninfected control (not recorded which). CDR3s include the opening cysteine and the closing phenylalanine or tryptophan. A D gene is named only where the DNA matches it firmly. Size is omitted from some rows. Given values are once, few, many or a class for expanded clones.

J gene,clone size,D gene,V gene,CDR3 DNA,CDR3 protein
TRBJ2-1,few,TRBD1,TRBV27,TGTGCCAGCAGACCCTCTCCGGGACAGGGGGATTACAATGAGCAGTTCTTC,CASRPSPGQGDYNEQFF
TRBJ2-1,NA,TRBD2,TRBV5-1,TGCGCCAGCAGCTTGGAGGGACTAGCGGGTTGGAGCTCCTACAATGAGCAGTTCTTC,CASSLEGLAGWSSYNEQFF
TRBJ2-1,few,TRBD2,TRBV20-1,TGCAGTCCCGGACTAGCGGGAGTGGATGAGCAGTTCTTC,CSPGLAGVDEQFF
TRBJ1-5,many,TRBD1,TRBV12-3/TRBV12-4,TGTGCCAGCAGCCCTGGACAGGGGAAGCCCCAGCATTTT,CASSPGQGKPQHF
TRBJ1-4,once,NA,TRBV29-1,TGCAGCGTTCGGAGGGAGGGTGAAAAACTGTTTTTT,CSVRREGEKLFF
TRBJ2-7,many,TRBD1,TRBV7-9,TGTGCCAGCAGCTGGGGACAGGCCTACGAGCAGTACTTC,CASSWGQAYEQYF
TRBJ2-4,many,TRBD1,TRBV7-9,TGTGCCAGCAGCTTAGCTGTAGGGGGCCTCCAAAACATTCAGTACTTC,CASSLAVGGLQNIQYF
TRBJ2-1,many,TRBD2,TRBV20-1,TGCAGTGCCCGTAGGGCTAGCGGAATCAATGAGCAGTTCTTC,CSARRASGINEQFF
TRBJ2-1,NA,NA,TRBV20-1,TGCAGTGCTTTAGGACACATCTCCTACAATGAGCAGTTCTTC,CSALGHISYNEQFF
TRBJ1-1,NA,NA,TRBV2,TGTGCCAGCAGTCAGACAGGTTACACTGAAGCTTTCTTT,CASSQTGYTEAFF
TRBJ1-1,few,NA,TRBV11-2,TGTGCCAGCAGCCGACAGGCGAACACTGAAGCTTTCTTT,CASSRQANTEAFF
TRBJ2-1,NA,NA,TRBV4-3,TGCGCCAGCAGCCAAGAAGGGGGAGGGACGGGCAATGAGCAGTTCTTC,CASSQEGGGTGNEQFF
TRBJ2-1,few,TRBD2,TRBV14,TGTGCCAGCAGCCAAGATGATGGGCTAGCGGGAAATGAGCAGTTCTTC,CASSQDDGLAGNEQFF